This TCR beta chain originates from a study of cytomegalovirus exposure and HLA in healthy donors. Across the study: In an earlier analysis, 117 million unique TCR beta sequences were found from 150 million to 200 million T cells.

On this clone itself: Its antigen remains unidentified.

Use of 60 Vbeta and 13 Jbeta primers characterized the PCR. Repertoires were generated with immunoSEQ multiplex PCR, while TCRdb's copy carries only in-frame clones and drops some. Of 150,000 to 200,000 clones listed, more than 75% are singletons. Study-level results: For most TCR beta V segments, an earlier analysis put the productive rate at about 87% or about 30% of the time. In a later analysis, TCR beta V- and J-gene trimming was associated with a missense DCLRE1C variant. Rare TCR sequences predominated, though certain public TCRs were found in many donors.

The ends lost 0 bases at V and 2 bases at J; junction bases unmatched: 1. Germline V lookup: CDR1 SGDLS, CDR2 YYNGEE. The CDR3 is 14 residues long. The genes are TRBV9 and TRBJ1-2; 7 bases are shared with TRBD1. Source material: PBMCs. The receptor was derived from a woman aged 18-29 years in good health and CMV-seronegative. DNA of the CDR3: TGTGCCAGCAGCGTAGTGGGACAGAACTATGGCTACACCTTC. It codes for CASSVVGQNYGYTF.